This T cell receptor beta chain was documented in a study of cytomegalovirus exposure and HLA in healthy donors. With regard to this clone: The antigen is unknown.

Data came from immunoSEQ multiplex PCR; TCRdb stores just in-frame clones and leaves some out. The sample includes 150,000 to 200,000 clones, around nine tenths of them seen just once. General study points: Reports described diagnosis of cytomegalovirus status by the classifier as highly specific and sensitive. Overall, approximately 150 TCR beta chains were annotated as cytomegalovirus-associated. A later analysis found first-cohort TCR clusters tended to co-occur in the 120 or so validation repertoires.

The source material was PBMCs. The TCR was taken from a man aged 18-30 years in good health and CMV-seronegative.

The CDR3 DNA reads as TGCGCCAGCAGCCCTGGACAGACAAATGAAAAACTGTTTTTT. Its translation: CASSPGQTNEKLFF. V usage is TRBV5-1 and J usage is TRBJ1-4; D possibly corresponds to TRBD1 (6 bases). Germline CDR1 reads SGHRS; CDR2 reads YFSETQ. With 4 bases removed from V and 5 bases from J, the gap between germline ends came to 12 bases. This CDR3 is 14 amino acids long.